This T cell receptor beta chain is drawn from a study of tumor and adjacent non-tumor tissue in lung cancer. About the research overall: Patients were aged roughly 30 to 76, around ten men and 5 women, stage I to III.

The template was RNA from unsorted bulk tissue. The normal lung tissue was taken more than 3 cm from the tumor edge. General study findings and limits: In normal lung, the top 100 clones were significantly more dominant than in tumor.

CDR1 and CDR2 from the germline V gene are MNHNS and SASEGT. The CDR3 loop spans 12 amino acids. TCRbeta libraries were built with three rounds of nested PCR, modified from ARM-PCR. Via MiXCR, TCRdb re-called the multiplex PCR reads, giving one row per CDR3 protein. Of about 67,000 distinct CDR3 sequences in the sample, around three quarters were seen once. As concerns this clonotype: Its matching antigen is unknown.

This sequence joins TRBV6-1 and TRBJ2-1, with D hard to call. This TCR came from a man in his sixties with non-small cell lung cancer. The sequenced material came from distant non-tumor lung tissue. This CDR3 reads CVSTPSYNEQFF. CDR3 coding DNA: TGTGTCAGTACTCCTAGCTACAATGAGCAGTTCTTC.